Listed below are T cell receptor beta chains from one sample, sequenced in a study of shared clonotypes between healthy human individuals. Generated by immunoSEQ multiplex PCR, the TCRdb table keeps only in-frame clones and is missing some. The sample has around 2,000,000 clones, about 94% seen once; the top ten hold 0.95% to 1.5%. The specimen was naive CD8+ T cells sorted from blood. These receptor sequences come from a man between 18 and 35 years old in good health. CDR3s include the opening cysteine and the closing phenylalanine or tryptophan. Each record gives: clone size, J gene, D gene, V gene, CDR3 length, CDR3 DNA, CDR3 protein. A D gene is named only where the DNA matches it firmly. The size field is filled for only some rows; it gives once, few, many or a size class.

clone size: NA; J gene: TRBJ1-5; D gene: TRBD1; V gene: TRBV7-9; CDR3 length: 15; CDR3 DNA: TGTGCCAGCAGCTCCGGACAGGGCGGCAATCAGCCCCAGCATTTT; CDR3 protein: CASSSGQGGNQPQHF
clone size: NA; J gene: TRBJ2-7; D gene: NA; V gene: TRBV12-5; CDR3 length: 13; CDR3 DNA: TGTGCTAGTGGTTTGGGCCAGGGCAACGAGCAGTACTTC; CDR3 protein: CASGLGQGNEQYF
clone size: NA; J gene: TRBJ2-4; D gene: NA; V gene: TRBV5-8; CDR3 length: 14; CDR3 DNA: TGTGCCAGCAGCCCTGGGCTAGCCAAAAACATTCAGTACTTC; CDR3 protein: CASSPGLAKNIQYF
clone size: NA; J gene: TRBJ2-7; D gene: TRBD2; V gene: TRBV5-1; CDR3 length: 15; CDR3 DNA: TGCGCCAGCAGCGGGGCCGGGACTAGCCCCTACGAGCAGTACTTC; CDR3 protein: CASSGAGTSPYEQYF
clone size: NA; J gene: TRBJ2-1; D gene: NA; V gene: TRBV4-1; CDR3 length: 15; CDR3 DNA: TGCGCCAGCAGCCAAGCAGGGGTGGCCTACAATGAGCAGTTCTTC; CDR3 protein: CASSQAGVAYNEQFF
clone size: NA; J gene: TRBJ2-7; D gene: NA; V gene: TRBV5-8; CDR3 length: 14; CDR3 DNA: TGTGCCAGCAGCTTTATTCATTTCTCCTACGAGCAGTACTTC; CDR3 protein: CASSFIHFSYEQYF
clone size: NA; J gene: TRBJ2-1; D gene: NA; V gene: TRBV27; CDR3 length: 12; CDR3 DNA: TGTGCCAGCAGTTCCAGGGTATATGAGCAGTTCTTC; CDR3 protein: CASSSRVYEQFF
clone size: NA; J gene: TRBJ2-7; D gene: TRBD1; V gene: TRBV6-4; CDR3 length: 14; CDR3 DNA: TGTGCCAGCAGGGGGGACAGAATATATTACGAGCAGTACTTC; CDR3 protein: CASRGDRIYYEQYF
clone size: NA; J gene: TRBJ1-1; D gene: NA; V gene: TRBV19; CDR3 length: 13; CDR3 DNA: TGTGCCAGTAGACGGCAGGGTGGCACTGAAGCTTTCTTT; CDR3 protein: CASRRQGGTEAFF
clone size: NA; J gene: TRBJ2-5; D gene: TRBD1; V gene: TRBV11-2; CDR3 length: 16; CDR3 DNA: TGTGCCAGCGAAACACAATACAGGGGGCTTGGAGAGACCCAGTACTTC; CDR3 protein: CASETQYRGLGETQYF
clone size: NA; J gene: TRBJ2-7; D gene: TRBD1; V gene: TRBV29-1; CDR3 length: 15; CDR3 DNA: TGCAGCGTTGAAGGCGAGACAGGGGGCGCGTACGAGCAGTACTTC; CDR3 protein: CSVEGETGGAYEQYF
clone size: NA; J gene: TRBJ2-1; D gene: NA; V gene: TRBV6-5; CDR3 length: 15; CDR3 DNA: TGTGCCAGCAGTTACTCTTTCGGACCGCAAGGTGAGCAGTTCTTC; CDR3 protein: CASSYSFGPQGEQFF
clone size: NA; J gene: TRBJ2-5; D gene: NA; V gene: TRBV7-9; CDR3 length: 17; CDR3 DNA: TGTGCCAGCAGCTTAGGCCGTGCCGGGACCCCGGAGGAGACCCAGTACTTC; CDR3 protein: CASSLGRAGTPEETQYF
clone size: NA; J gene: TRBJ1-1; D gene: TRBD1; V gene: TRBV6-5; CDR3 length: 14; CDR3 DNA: TGTGCCAGCAGTTACTCTGACAGGGACACTGAAGCTTTCTTT; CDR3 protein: CASSYSDRDTEAFF
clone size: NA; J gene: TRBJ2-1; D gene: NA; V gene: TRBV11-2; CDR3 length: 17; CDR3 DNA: TGTGCCAGCAGCTTAGATGGTGGTTGGAGCTCCTACAATGAGCAGTTCTTC; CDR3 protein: CASSLDGGWSSYNEQFF
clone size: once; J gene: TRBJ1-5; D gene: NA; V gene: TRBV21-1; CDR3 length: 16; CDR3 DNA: TGTGCCAGCAGCAAAGCACCCGGGGGCGGCAATCAGCCCCAGCATTTT; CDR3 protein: CASSKAPGGGNQPQHF
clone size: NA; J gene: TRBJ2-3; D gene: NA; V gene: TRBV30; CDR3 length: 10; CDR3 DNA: TGTGCCTTTGAGCCGGTGGGGCAGTATTTT; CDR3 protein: CAFEPVGQYF
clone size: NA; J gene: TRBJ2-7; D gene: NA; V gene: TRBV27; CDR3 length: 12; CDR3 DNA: TGTGCCAGCAGTCGCACAGGGTTCGAGCAGTACTTC; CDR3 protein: CASSRTGFEQYF
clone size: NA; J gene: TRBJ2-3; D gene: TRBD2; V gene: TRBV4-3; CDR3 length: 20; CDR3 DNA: TGCGCCAGCAGCCAAGAGCCCAGGGAAAGACTAGCGGGAGTCGGAGATACGCAGTATTTT; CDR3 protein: CASSQEPRERLAGVGDTQYF
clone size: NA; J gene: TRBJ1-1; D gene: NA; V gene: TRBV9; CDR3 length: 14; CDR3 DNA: TGTGCCAGCAGCGGCCGACACGGGAGCACTGAAGCTTTCTTT; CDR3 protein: CASSGRHGSTEAFF
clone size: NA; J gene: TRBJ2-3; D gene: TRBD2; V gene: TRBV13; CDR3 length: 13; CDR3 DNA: TGTGCCAGCAAGGTGGGGGGGACAGATACGCAGTATTTT; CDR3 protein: CASKVGGTDTQYF
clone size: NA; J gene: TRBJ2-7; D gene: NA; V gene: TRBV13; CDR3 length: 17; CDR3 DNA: TGTGCCAGCAGCTTAGGCCGTGAGTCCGAGAGCTCCTACGAGCAGTACTTC; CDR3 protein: CASSLGRESESSYEQYF
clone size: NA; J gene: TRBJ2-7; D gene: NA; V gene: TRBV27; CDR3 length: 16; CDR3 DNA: TGTGCCAGCAGTTTATCGATTGGACACTTGACCTACGAGCAGTACTTC; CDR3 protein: CASSLSIGHLTYEQYF
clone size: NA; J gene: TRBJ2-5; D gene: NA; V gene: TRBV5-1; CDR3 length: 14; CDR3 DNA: TGCGCCAGCAGCTTGAATTGGCGGGGTGAGACCCAGTACTTC; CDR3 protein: CASSLNWRGETQYF
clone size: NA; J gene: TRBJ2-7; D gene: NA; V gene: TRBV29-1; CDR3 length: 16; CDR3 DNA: TGCAGCGTTGAAGATCTCTCGTTGGGGGGCCCTCGGGAGCAGTACTTC; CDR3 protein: CSVEDLSLGGPREQYF